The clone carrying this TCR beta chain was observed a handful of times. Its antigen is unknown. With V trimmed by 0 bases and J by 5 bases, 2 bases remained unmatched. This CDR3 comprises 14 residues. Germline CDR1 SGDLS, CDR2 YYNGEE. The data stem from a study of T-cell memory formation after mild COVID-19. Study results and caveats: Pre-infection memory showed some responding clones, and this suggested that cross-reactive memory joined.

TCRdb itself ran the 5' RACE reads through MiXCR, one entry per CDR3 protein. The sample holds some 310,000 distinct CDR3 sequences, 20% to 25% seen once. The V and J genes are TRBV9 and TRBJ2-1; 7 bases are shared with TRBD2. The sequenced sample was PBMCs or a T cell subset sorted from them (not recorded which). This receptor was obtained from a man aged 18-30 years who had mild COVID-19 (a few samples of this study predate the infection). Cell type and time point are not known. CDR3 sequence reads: CASSVGGGDNEQFF. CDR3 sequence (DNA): TGTGCCAGCAGCGTAGGTGGGGGGGACAATGAGCAGTTCTTC.